These 3 T cell receptor beta chains originate from one sample sequenced in a study of blood T cell repertoires in COVID-19 (dated by TCRdb to 2019 to 2021). Library preparation was by the immunoSEQ multiplex PCR assay. This immuneACCESS table, as held by TCRdb, lists in-frame sequences with V and J called but not all clones. Of the missing ones, under half trace to an unresolved V gene in checked studies; the others have no known cause. This sample holds about 300,000 clones; about 87% were observed only once. In total, the top ten clones hold 6.3% of the sample. Material for sequencing was peripheral blood. Receptor source: a woman aged 45-65 years with COVID-19, enrolled during active disease.

The sample holds one count of this clone. V and J are TRBV7-9 and TRBJ2-7, with 13 bases aligning to TRBD2. V gave up 5 bases and J gave up 6 bases; unmatched junction bases: 7. The V gene's germline CDR1 is SEHNR and CDR2 FQNEAQ (reference sequence). This CDR3 region has 15 residues. The CDR3 here is CASSPGLAGSSEQYF. The CDR3 coding sequence is TGTGCCAGCAGCCCGGGACTAGCGGGATCAAGCGAGCAGTACTTC.

This chain uses TRBV24-1 with TRBJ2-2; 8 bases are shared with TRBD1. The CDR3 spans 19 residues. The germline V gene encodes CDR1 KGHDR and CDR2 SFDVKD. The ends lost 4 bases at V and 7 bases at J; junction bases unmatched: 19. CDR3 region: CATSELDLLPGGASGELFF. CDR3 nucleotide sequence: TGTGCCACCAGTGAGTTGGACCTACTTCCAGGGGGCGCGAGCGGGGAGCTGTTTTTT.

A word on this clone: Sequence at one end of the junction differs from germline and may be a read error. The chain uses TRBV7-3 and TRBJ1-1, with D possibly TRBD1 on 5 matching bases. The CDR3 sequence is 12 residues long. CDR1 is SGHTA, CDR2 FQGTGA, per germline. The CDR3 sequence is CASSLQGGVWFF. Written as DNA, the CDR3 is TGTGCCAGCAGCTTACAGGGCGGGGTGTGGTTTTTT.